This TCR beta chain stems from a study of blood T cell repertoires in COVID-19. The CDR3 extends over 16 amino acids. V lost 8 bases, J lost 5 bases, and 13 bases stayed unmatched. CDR1 is MDHEN and CDR2 is SYDVKM in the germline V gene. The assay was immunoSEQ multiplex PCR, and TCRdb's table has in-frame clones only and misses some. Of 150,000 to 200,000 clones detected, approximately 83% appear once; the ten largest clones hold more than 7.5%. This chain links TRBV28 with TRBJ1-2; 11 positions match TRBD1. The sample was peripheral blood. The TCR was taken from a man aged 50 to 59 with active or convalescent COVID-19. CDR3 DNA: TGTGCCAGCCGAACTCCTCCGGGACAGGGGGGGTATGGCTACACCTTC. Translation: CASRTPPGQGGYGYTF.